The T cell receptor beta chain under discussion was sequenced for a study of blood T cell repertoires in COVID-19. Study summary: COVID-19 samples collected from the United States, Italy and Spain covered acute and convalescent phases. PBMCs, B-cell-depleted T cells, or T cells were the source of the cDNA or gDNA that made up the material.

In the study's own analysis: Reference gene primers were amplified, and this amplification served to estimate nucleated cell counts. The protocol was immunoSEQ multiplex PCR, while the TCRdb copy is restricted to in-frame clones and leaves out a portion. V, J and clone size are those of that table, while D and trimming were read from the DNA. The table lists about 130,000 clones, less than 85% of them singletons. This CDR3 comprises 16 residues. V was cut by 1 base and J by 1 base, with 13 bases left in between. CDR1 and CDR2 (germline): SGHVS, FNYEAQ. The J gene is TRBJ1-1, the V gene TRBV7-6; a possible D gene is TRBD1 (6 bases). The receptor's source is a woman in her sixties with acute or convalescent COVID-19. The specimen was peripheral blood. The CDR3 DNA follows: TGTGCCAGCAGCTTAGTGGTGGGCAGGGGGAACACTGAAGCTTTCTTT. This translates into CASSLVVGRGNTEAFF.